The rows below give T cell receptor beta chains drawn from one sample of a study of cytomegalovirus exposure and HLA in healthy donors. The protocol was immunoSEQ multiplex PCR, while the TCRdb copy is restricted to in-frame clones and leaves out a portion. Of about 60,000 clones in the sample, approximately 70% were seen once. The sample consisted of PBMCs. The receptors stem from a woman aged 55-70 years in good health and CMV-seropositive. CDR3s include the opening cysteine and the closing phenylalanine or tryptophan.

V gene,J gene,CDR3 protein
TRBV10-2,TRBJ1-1,CASSGQGRTEAFF
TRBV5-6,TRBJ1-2,CASSLDTQYGYTF
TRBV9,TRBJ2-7,CASSVGRGPPRNEQYF
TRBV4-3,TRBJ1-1,CASSPKAGPDTEAFF
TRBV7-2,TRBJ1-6,CASSLQGNSPLHF
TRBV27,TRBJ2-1,CASSLRTSGGPSSYNEQFF
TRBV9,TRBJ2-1,CASSANGDLEQFF
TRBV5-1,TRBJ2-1,CASSPASGSYNEQFF
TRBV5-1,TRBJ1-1,CASSLDGTGNTEAFF
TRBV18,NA,CASNRRQGAAYEQYF
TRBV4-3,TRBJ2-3,CASSQSGLAGRNQVPDTQYF
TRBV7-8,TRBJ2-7,CASSRTGDYEQYF
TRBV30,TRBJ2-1,CAWTKRDRVNNEQFF
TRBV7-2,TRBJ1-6,CASSWGQGGNSPLHF
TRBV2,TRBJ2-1,CACGPLSLSQFF
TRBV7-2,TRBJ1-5,CASSLIPYGNSNQPQHF
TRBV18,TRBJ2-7,CASSPGQGGVYEQYF
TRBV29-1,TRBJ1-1,CSVSGRPEAFF
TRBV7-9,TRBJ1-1,CSSSPRGSMNTEAFF
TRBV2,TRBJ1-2,CATQGTGDGYTF
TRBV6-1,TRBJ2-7,CASIRDRGNQQYF
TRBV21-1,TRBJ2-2,CASSDLDGGPGELFF
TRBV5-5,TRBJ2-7,CASSPTTGTGKYEQYF
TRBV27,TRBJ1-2,CASSPLAGAEGYTF
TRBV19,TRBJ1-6,CASSEGARSSYNSPLHF
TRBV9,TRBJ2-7,CASSVSGGHSYEQYF
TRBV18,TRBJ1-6,CASSPRTGENSPLHF
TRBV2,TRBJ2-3,CASSPGLTTDTQYF
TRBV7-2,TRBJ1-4,CASSSGQTATNEKLFF
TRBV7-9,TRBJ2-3,CASSLEPGGFADTQYF
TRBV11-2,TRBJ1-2,CASSRTQGARNGYTF
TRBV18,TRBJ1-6,CASSPRQSSNSPLHF
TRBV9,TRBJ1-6,CASSLTYNSPLHF
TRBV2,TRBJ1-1,CAGHRVPDTEAFF
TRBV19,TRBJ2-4,CASSWDLVGENIQYF
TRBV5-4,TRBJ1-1,CASSPGGTEEEAFF
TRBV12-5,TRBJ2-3,CASGLTGFGRDTQYF
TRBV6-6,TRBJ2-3,CASSRLANTDTQYF
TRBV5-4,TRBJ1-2,CASSLGQGAIPSGGYTF
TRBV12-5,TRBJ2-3,CASGSLGQGTQYF
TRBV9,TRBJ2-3,CASSDTAGGSDTQYF
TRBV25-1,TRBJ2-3,CASSDTGGYTDTQYF
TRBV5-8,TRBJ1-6,CASSYTRPGQINSPLHF
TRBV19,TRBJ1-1,CASSTQGAKNTEAFF
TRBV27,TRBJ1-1,CASSAPTGGFAEAFF